The T cell receptor beta chain under discussion was sequenced for a study of shared clonotypes between healthy human individuals (dated by TCRdb to about 2020). Regarding the research as a whole: The cohort included three men and a couple of women between 18 and 49 years of age. Libraries were prepared and TCR repertoires were sequenced by different laboratories using diverse techniques, in order to increase sequencing depth and limit assay-specific biases. For each donor, three plates each were used for CD4 naive and CD4 memory, two plates were used for CD8 naive, and one plate was used for CD8 memory. Leukapheresis yielded between about 0.94 and 8.9 billion PBMCs per donor. Blood TCR repertoires of five healthy adults were deeply sequenced to estimate repertoire size and the extent of clonotype sharing between individuals.

The donors were healthy, HIV-negative adults with no recently reported acute infections or vaccinations. Only Caucasian adults living in Nashville, Tennessee, USA were represented among the donors. CD4+ T cells were enriched by magnetic negative selection, after which naive cells were positively selected on CD45RA and the negative fraction was taken as the memory subset. Blood was obtained by leukapheresis, after which PBMCs were separated by Ficoll-Histopaque density gradient centrifugation and cryopreserved in liquid nitrogen vapor phase. Analytical flow cytometry was used to check the purity and quantity of each magnetically sorted T cell population. Genomic DNA was isolated from each sorted fraction and quantified by UV absorbance on a Nanodrop 2000c. Using the deep immunoSEQ assay, TCR CDR3 regions were amplified from genomic DNA by multiplex PCR. Extracted genomic DNA from each cell subset was distributed evenly across all wells of several immunoSEQ 96-well plates, and each plate was treated as a replicate. For sorted subsets, approximately 210 ng genomic DNA, equal to 25,000 to 35,000 T cell genomes, was loaded into each replicate PCR. Purified libraries were quantified with a Qubit 3.0 fluorometer, sized on a Bioanalyzer 2100, and re-quantified with the KAPA Library Quantification kit. Each immunoSEQ 96-well plate was sequenced on its own single-read 150-cycle Illumina NextSeq 550 flow cell. In the original analysis: Because the immunoSEQ output included only junctional sequences and no quality scores, the filtering could not be the same as the filtering used for full-length reads. Sequences were annotated with PyIR, a Python wrapper for IgBLAST v1.9, using IMGT germline references to assign V/J genes and CDR3. Reads with weak V/J assignments (E-value above 1e-6), missing CDR3, stop codons, out-of-frame junctions, or ambiguous translated residues were removed. A V3J clonotype was defined by an identical inferred V gene, J gene, and CDR3 amino acid sequence. Percentage overlap between repertoires was computed as shared unique clonotypes divided by the size of the smaller repertoire. Richness of each repertoire was evaluated using RTK rarefaction, the Chao1 estimator, and Recon v2.1 estimates of unobserved clonotypes. Generation probabilities were computed with OLGA for all TCRbeta clonotypes obtained by the gDNA method from a handful of donors. Not all clones reach the TCRdb copy of this immuneACCESS table, which keeps in-frame sequences only. Checked studies attribute under half of the gap to unresolved V genes and leave the rest unexplained. D and trimming were read from the DNA, whereas the V and J calls and clone size are those reported in that table. Here the sample has 2,500,000 or so clones; 80% to 95% occur a single time. The leading ten clones occupy roughly 0.36% of the sample.

Study-level results and caveats: About 5% of naive CD4, around 4% of naive CD8, approximately 2% of memory CD4, and 0.35% to 0.5% of memory CD8 clonotypes were shared across several donors. Based on pairwise subsampling, the degree of clonotype sharing among donors was expected to be affected by sequencing depth. Clonotypes shared by all four sorted-subset donors showed higher generation probabilities than non-shared clonotypes. Larger estimated clonotype richness was generally found for naive subsets than for memory subsets. Sampling was limited to blood, and TCR repertoires in tissue likely differ from TCR repertoires in blood. Because the study included a small number of donors, the genetic and exposure-history diversity represented was limited. Even with the large sequencing depth, rarefaction of the sorted-subset datasets indicated that sequencing was incomplete.

Measured from the cysteine to the phenylalanine, the CDR3 is 15 residues long. Only the CDR3 DNA stays, 45 bases, in frame from base 1. V is pared back by 0 bases and J by 7 bases, with 16 bases lying between the germline termini. CDR1 and CDR2 were assigned from the germline V gene as SGHDT and YYEEEE. The table lists this clone with a count of one. Its binding antigen is unknown. Qualities for individual bases were not recorded, and no much larger clone is one base off. The V gene is TRBV5-6 and the J gene is TRBJ1-2; there is no confident call for the D gene. The TCR originated in a man aged 18-30 years in good health. Some clones in this sample may be carry-over from other donors' samples. Specimen: naive CD4+ T cells from PBMCs. Sample cell subset or site, as interpreted from the label and publication: CD45RA+ positively selected. The CDR3 region: CASSLGQIKAGGYTF. Here is the DNA: TGTGCCAGCAGCTTGGGTCAGATAAAAGCTGGTGGCTACACCTTC.